Listed below are T cell receptor beta chains from one sample, sequenced in a study of blood T cell repertoires in COVID-19. The data were produced by immunoSEQ multiplex PCR, yet TCRdb's version contains in-frame clones alone and is incomplete. Of about 140,000 clones listed, roughly 90% are singletons. The sequencing sample was made of peripheral blood. The receptors stem from a middle-aged man with active or convalescent COVID-19. Each CDR3 is given with its conserved first and last residue. The D gene is left open where the match is weak. Clone size is shown for a subset of rows, as once, few, many or a class of expanded clone.

abundance	d_gene	j_gene	v_gene	CDR3aa	CDR3nt
-	TRBD2	TRBJ2-7	TRBV4-3	CASSQDGGSYEQYF	TGCGCCAGCAGCCAAGACGGGGGGTCCTACGAGCAGTACTTC
once	-	TRBJ2-2	TRBV11-3	CASSSGTGELFF	TGTGCCAGCTCCTCCGGGACCGGGGAGCTGTTTTTT
once	-	TRBJ2-6	TRBV28	CASSLWELVSGANVLTF	TGTGCCAGCAGTTTATGGGAACTAGTTTCTGGGGCCAACGTCCTGACTTTC
-	TRBD2	TRBJ2-3	TRBV24-1	CATEGLAGPLRGTDTQYF	TGTGCCACAGAGGGACTAGCGGGCCCCCTTCGGGGCACAGATACGCAGTATTTT
-	-	TRBJ2-5	TRBV6-2/TRBV6-3	CASSLAQETQYF	TGTGCCAGCAGTTTAGCCCAGGAGACCCAGTACTTC
-	-	TRBJ2-5	TRBV5-1	CASSQAAGQQETQYF	TGCGCCAGCAGCCAAGCGGCGGGGCAACAAGAGACCCAGTACTTC
-	-	TRBJ2-7	TRBV6-2/TRBV6-3	CASSYALRLKPYEQYF	TGTGCCAGCAGTTACGCTCTCAGGTTAAAACCCTACGAGCAGTACTTC
-	TRBD1	TRBJ2-7	TRBV18	CASSGDRSSYEQYF	TGTGCCAGCTCAGGGGACAGGAGTTCCTACGAGCAGTACTTC
few	-	TRBJ2-7	TRBV18	CASSPLGQGSGSSYEQYF	TGTGCCAGCTCACCACTTGGACAGGGGAGCGGGAGCTCCTACGAGCAGTACTTC
-	TRBD1	TRBJ1-1	TRBV28	CASRGAGGAFF	TGTGCCAGCAGGGGGGCAGGGGGAGCTTTCTTT
-	TRBD1	TRBJ2-1	TRBV19	CASSLHRGSYNEQFF	TGTGCCAGTAGTCTACACAGGGGCTCCTACAATGAGCAGTTCTTC
few	-	TRBJ2-3	TRBV9	CASSVGLWGTDTQYF	TGTGCCAGCAGCGTAGGACTATGGGGCACAGATACGCAGTATTTT
few	-	TRBJ2-1	TRBV9	CASSVGGGDEQFF	TGTGCCAGCAGCGTAGGGGGGGGCGATGAGCAGTTCTTC
-	TRBD1	TRBJ1-2	TRBV6-5	CASSRTTGESYGYTF	TGTGCCAGCAGCCGTACTACAGGGGAGAGCTATGGCTACACCTTC
few	-	TRBJ1-5	TRBV19	CASRRSAGAPGSNQPQHF	TGTGCCAGTAGGCGAAGCGCCGGAGCCCCTGGGAGCAATCAGCCCCAGCATTTT
-	-	TRBJ1-5	TRBV10-1	CASSESTGNQPQHF	TGCGCCAGCAGTGAGTCCACGGGGAATCAGCCCCAGCATTTT
-	-	TRBJ2-6	TRBV28	CASSLTGSAGANVLTF	TGTGCCAGCAGTTTAACCGGGTCGGCTGGGGCCAACGTCCTGACTTTC
-	TRBD2	TRBJ2-7	TRBV28	CASSPGGGSGRPPYEQYF	TGTGCCAGCAGCCCGGGAGGGGGTAGCGGGAGACCACCCTACGAGCAGTACTTC
-	-	TRBJ2-1	TRBV7-9	CASSSTLRSYSHNEQFF	TGTGCCAGCAGCTCTACTCTGCGGTCCTATAGCCACAATGAGCAGTTCTTC
-	TRBD2	TRBJ2-7	TRBV7-2	CASTPRAGYPYEQYF	TGTGCCAGCACCCCTCGAGCGGGATACCCCTACGAGCAGTACTTC
-	-	TRBJ1-1	TRBV20-1	CSARGDVEAFF	TGCAGTGCTAGAGGCGATGTTGAAGCTTTCTTT
-	TRBD2	TRBJ2-2	TRBV9	CASSVATSGSTGELFF	TGTGCCAGCAGCGTAGCTACTAGCGGGAGTACCGGGGAGCTGTTTTTT
-	-	TRBJ1-1	TRBV7-9	CASSLGTGLVRTEAFF	TGTGCCAGCAGCTTAGGTACAGGGTTGGTGAGAACTGAAGCTTTCTTT
-	TRBD1	TRBJ2-7	TRBV27	CASSMTGSDEQYF	TGTGCCAGCAGTATGACAGGGTCTGACGAGCAGTACTTC
-	-	TRBJ2-7	TRBV10-3	CAISETSGSSYEQYF	TGTGCCATCAGTGAGACTTCGGGAAGCTCCTACGAGCAGTACTTC
-	-	TRBJ2-1	TRBV28	CAATAGGTYNEQFF	TGTGCCGCGACCGCCGGAGGGACCTACAATGAGCAGTTCTTC
-	TRBD2	TRBJ2-7	TRBV24-1	CATRTSGRHEQYF	TGTGCCACGAGGACTAGCGGGAGACACGAGCAGTACTTC
-	TRBD1	TRBJ1-2	TRBV5-1	CASSLAGQGDYGYTF	TGCGCCAGCAGCTTGGCGGGACAGGGCGACTATGGCTACACCTTC
-	TRBD1	TRBJ2-7	TRBV7-2	CASSSATGTASYEQYF	TGTGCCAGCAGCAGCGCTACCGGGACAGCCTCCTACGAGCAGTACTTC
-	-	TRBJ2-2	TRBV30	CAWRDSAPGELFF	TGTGCCTGGAGAGACTCGGCACCCGGGGAGCTGTTTTTT
once	TRBD1	TRBJ2-1	TRBV6-2/TRBV6-3	CASSYSLQGQNSYNEQFF	TGTGCCAGCAGTTACTCCCTCCAGGGACAGAACTCCTACAATGAGCAGTTCTTC
once	-	TRBJ1-5	TRBV6-2/TRBV6-3	CASSYRARGPNQPQHF	TGTGCCAGCAGTTACAGGGCCAGGGGACCCAATCAGCCCCAGCATTTT
-	TRBD1	TRBJ1-5	TRBV12-3/TRBV12-4	CASSGQGQEPQHF	TGTGCCAGCAGCGGACAGGGGCAGGAGCCCCAGCATTTT
-	-	TRBJ2-7	TRBV2	CASSEMVGDEQYF	TGTGCCAGCAGTGAAATGGTGGGCGACGAGCAGTACTTC
-	TRBD1	TRBJ1-1	TRBV6-2/TRBV6-3	CASSPQGASTEAFF	TGTGCCAGCAGCCCACAGGGGGCGAGCACTGAAGCTTTCTTT
-	-	TRBJ2-7	TRBV5-1	CASREDSSYEQYF	TGCGCCTCTCGTGAAGATAGCTCCTACGAGCAGTACTTC
once	-	TRBJ2-2	TRBV11-2	CASSLQGHFTGELFF	TGTGCCAGCAGCTTACAGGGACACTTCACCGGGGAGCTGTTTTTT
-	-	TRBJ2-6	TRBV7-9	CAMDISGANVLTF	TGTGCTATGGACATCTCTGGGGCCAACGTCCTGACTTTC
once	-	TRBJ1-4	TRBV18	CASSQTDSPSEKLFF	TGTGCCAGCTCCCAAACAGACAGTCCGAGTGAAAAACTGTTTTTT
-	TRBD1	TRBJ2-7	TRBV7-9	CASSLAPEGADEQYF	TGTGCCAGCAGCTTAGCGCCCGAGGGGGCGGACGAGCAGTACTTC
once	TRBD1	TRBJ2-3	TRBV19	CASSIQGARTDTQYF	TGTGCCAGTAGTATTCAGGGGGCGCGCACAGATACGCAGTATTTT
-	TRBD1	TRBJ1-4	TRBV2	CASRSRGRSNEKLFF	TGTGCCAGCAGGTCTAGGGGGCGGTCTAATGAAAAACTGTTTTTT